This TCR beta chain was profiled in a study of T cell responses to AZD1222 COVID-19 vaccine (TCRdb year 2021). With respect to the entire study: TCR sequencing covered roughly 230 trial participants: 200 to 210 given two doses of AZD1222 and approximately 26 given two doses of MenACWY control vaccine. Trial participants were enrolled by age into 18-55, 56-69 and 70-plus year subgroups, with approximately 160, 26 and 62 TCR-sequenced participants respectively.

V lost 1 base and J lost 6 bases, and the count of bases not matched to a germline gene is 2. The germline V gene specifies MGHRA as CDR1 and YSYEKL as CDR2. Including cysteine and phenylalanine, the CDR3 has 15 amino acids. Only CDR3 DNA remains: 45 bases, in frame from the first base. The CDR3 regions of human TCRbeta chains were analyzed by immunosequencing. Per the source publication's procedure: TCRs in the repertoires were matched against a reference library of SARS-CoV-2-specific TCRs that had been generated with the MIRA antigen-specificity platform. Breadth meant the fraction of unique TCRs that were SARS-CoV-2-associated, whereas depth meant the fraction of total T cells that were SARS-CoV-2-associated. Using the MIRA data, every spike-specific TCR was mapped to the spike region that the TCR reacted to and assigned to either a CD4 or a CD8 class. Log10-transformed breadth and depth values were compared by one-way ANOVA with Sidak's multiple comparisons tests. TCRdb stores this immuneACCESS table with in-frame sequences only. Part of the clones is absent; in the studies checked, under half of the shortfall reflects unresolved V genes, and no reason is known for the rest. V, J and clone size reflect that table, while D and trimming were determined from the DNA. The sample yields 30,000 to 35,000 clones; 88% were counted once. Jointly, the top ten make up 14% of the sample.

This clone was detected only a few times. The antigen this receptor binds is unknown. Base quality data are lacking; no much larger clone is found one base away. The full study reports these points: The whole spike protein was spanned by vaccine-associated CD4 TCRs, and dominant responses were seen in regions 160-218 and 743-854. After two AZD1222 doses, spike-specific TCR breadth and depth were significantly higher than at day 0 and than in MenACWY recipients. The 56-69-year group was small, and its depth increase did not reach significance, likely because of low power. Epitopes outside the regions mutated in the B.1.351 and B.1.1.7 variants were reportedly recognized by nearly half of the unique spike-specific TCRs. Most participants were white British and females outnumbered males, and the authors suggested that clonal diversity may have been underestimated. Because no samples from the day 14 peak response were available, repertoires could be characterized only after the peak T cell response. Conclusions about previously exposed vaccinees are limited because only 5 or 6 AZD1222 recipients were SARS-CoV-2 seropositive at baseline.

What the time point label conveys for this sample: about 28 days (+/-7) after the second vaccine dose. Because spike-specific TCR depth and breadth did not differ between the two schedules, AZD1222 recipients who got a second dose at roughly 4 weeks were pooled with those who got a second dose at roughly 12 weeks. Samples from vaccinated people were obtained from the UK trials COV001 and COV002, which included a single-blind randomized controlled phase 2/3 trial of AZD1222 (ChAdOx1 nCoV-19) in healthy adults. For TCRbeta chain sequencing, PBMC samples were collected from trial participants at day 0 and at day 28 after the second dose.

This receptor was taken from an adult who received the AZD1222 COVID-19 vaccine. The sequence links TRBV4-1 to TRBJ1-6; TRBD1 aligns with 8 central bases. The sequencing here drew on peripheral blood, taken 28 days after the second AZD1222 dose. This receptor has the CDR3 CASSQGQGINSPLHF. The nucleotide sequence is TGCGCCAGCAGCCAAGGACAGGGGATTAATTCACCCCTCCACTTT.